Below, one T cell receptor beta chain is given with its context. Profiling relied on immunoSEQ multiplex PCR, and the TCRdb table lists in-frame clones only, not all of them. The repertoire has nearly 1 million clones, 60% to 85% of them found once; the top ten carry about 1.5%. This sample is part of a study of shared clonotypes between healthy human individuals. V was clipped by 10 bases and J by 6 bases; unmatched bases: 17. This CDR3 spans 15 amino acids. CDR1 and CDR2 (germline): SNHLY, FYNNEI. Sample: memory CD4+ T cells sorted from blood. Indicated subset: CD45RA-negative fraction. The clonotype originates from a man younger than 35 in good health. The gene calls are TRBV2 and TRBJ1-2; TRBD1 aligns across 7 bases. Written as DNA, the CDR3 is TGTGCCACCCCAAGGGGCAGGGGGGGACTCGATGGCTACACCTTC. Its protein product is CATPRGRGGLDGYTF.